This TCR beta chain was sequenced during a study of tumor-infiltrating lymphocytes in primary liver carcinoma. Broader study findings: Among top clones, only about 7-24% appeared in all five tumor regions. Significantly larger top-250-clone fractions were found in tumors than in blood (p = 0.039).

The investigators made TCR beta cDNA from about 0.45 ug total RNA, using a constant-region primer. Investigators got TCR beta libraries out of three nested multiplex PCR rounds, done with slightly modified ARM-PCR. TRBV1-TRBV30 forward and Cbeta reverse primers drove the first two roughly 11-cycle rounds. TCRdb processed the multiplex PCR reads anew with MiXCR; each CDR3 protein has one entry. The sample holds tens of thousands of distinct CDR3 sequences; about 64% are singletons and the top ten take approximately 13%. Both RNA and DNA were isolated together from around 20-30 mg of bulk tissue that had not been sorted. Surgical resection was used to treat these primary liver carcinoma patients. Five separate regions of each tumor underwent sampling. This clonotype was seen just once. No antigen is known for it. At one boundary the junction diverges from the germline segment, which might be a read error.

Looked up from germline, CDR1 is SGHVS and CDR2 is FQNEAQ. CDR3 length equals 13 residues. This TCR derives from an older woman with primary liver carcinoma and hepatitis B virus infection. The chain employs TRBV7-8 and TRBJ1-1, with D perhaps matching TRBD1 (6 bases). The source material was liver tumor tissue from sampling region 4. Noted subset: tumor region T4, right-lateral pole. The CDR3 nucleotides are TGTGCCAGCAGCCACGGACAGACCACTGAAACTTTCTTT. This codes for CASSHGQTTETFF.